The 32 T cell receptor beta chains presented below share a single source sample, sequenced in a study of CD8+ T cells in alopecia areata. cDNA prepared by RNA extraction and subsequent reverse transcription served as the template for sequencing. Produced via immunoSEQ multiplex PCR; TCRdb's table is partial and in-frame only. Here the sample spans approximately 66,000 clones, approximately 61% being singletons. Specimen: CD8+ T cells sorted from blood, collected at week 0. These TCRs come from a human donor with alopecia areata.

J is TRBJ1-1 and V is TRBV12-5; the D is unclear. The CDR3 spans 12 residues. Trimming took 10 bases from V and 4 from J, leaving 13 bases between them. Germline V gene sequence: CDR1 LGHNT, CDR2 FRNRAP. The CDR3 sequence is CATREEGTEAFF. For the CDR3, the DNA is TGTGCTACTAGGGAGGAGGGCACTGAAGCTTTCTTT.

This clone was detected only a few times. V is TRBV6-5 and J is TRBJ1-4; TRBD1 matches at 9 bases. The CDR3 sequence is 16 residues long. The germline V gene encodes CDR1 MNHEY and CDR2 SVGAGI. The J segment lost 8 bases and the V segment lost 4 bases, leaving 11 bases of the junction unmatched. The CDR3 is CASSFRSGTGSEKLFF. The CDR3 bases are TGTGCCAGCAGTTTCAGATCCGGGACAGGGTCGGAAAAACTGTTTTTT.

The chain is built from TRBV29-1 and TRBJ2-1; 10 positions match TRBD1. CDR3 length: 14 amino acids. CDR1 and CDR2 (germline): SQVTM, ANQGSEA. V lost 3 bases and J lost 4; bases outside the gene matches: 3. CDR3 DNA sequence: TGCAGCGTTGACGGGACAGGGGTTTACAATGAGCAGTTCTTC. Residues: CSVDGTGVYNEQFF.

The DNA for the CDR3 is TGTGCCAGCAGCTTGGTGGCAGGGGAGATCTACGAGCAGTACTTC. Amino acid sequence: CASSLVAGEIYEQYF. The J gene is TRBJ2-5, the V gene TRBV11-2, with a weak D call TRBD1 (6 bases). The end of the DNA is better explained by TRBJ2-7, so the J call may be wrong. The CDR3 runs to 15 residues. The germline V gene has CDR1 SGHAT and CDR2 FQNNGV.

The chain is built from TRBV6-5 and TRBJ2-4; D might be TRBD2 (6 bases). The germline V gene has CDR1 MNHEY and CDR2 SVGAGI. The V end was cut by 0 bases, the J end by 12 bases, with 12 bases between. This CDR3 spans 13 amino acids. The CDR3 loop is CASSYSRAGGQYF. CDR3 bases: TGTGCCAGCAGTTACTCTCGGGCCGGGGGTCAGTACTTC.

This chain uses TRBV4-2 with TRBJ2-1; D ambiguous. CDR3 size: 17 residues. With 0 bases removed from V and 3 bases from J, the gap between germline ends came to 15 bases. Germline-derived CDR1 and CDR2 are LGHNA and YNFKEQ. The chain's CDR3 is CASSQDLTETSYNEQFF. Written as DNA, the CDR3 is TGTGCCAGCAGCCAAGATTTAACGGAGACAAGCTACAATGAGCAGTTCTTC.

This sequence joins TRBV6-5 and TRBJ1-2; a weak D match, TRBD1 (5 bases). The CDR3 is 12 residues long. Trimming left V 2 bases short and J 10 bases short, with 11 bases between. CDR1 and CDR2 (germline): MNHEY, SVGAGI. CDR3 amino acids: CASSYGDGDYTF. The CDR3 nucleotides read TGTGCCAGCAGTTACGGGGACGGCGACTACACCTTC.

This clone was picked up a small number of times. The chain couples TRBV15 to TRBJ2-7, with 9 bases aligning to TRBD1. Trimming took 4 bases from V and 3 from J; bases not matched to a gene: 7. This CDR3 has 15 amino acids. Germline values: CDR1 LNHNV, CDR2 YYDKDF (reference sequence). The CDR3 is CATSTGTGRNYEQYF. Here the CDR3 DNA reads TGTGCCACCAGCACGGGGACAGGGAGAAACTACGAGCAGTACTTC.

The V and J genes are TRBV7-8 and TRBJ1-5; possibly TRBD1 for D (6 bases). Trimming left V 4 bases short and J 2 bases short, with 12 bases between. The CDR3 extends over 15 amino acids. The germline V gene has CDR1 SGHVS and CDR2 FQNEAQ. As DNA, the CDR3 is TGTGCCAGCAGCTCACCAGGGGCAGGCAATCAGCCCCAGCATTTT. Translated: CASSSPGAGNQPQHF. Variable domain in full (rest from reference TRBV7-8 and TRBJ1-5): GAGVSQSPRYKVAKRGQDVALRCDPISGHVSLFWYQQALGQGPEFLTYFQNEAQLDKSGLPSDRFFAERPEGSVSTLKIQRTQQEDSAVYLCASSSPGAGNQPQHFGDGTRLSIL.

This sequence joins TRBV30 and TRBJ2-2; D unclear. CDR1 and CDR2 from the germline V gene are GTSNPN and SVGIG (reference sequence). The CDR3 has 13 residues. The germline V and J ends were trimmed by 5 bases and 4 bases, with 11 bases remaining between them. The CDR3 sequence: CAWAMDGTGELFF. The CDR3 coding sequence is TGTGCCTGGGCGATGGACGGCACCGGGGAGCTGTTTTTT. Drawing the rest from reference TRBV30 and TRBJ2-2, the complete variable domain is SQTIHQWPATLVQPVGSPLSLECTVEGTSNPNLYWYRQAAGRGLQLLFYSVGIGQISSEVPQNLSASRPQDRQFILSSKKLLLSDSGFYLCAWAMDGTGELFFGEGSRLTVL.

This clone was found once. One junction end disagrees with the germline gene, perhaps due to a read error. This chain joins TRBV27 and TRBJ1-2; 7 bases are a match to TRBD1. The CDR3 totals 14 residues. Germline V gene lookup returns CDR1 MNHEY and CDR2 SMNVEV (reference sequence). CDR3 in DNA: TGCGCCAGCACCCAGCAGGCAGGGGGTCTTGGCTACACCTTC. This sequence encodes CASTQQAGGLGYTF.

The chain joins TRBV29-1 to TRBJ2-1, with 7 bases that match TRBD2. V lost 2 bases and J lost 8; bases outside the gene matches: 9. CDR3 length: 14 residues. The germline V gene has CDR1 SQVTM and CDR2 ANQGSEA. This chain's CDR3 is CSVEWASGLYEQFF. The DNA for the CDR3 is TGCAGCGTTGAATGGGCTAGCGGTCTGTATGAGCAGTTCTTC.

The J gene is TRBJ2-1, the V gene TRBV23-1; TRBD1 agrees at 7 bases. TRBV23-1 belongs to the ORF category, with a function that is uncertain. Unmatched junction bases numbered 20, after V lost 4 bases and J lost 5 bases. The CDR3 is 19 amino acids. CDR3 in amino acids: CASSLSQGRGPGPHNEQFF. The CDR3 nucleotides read TGCGCCAGCAGTCTAAGCCAGGGTAGGGGGCCGGGCCCCCACAATGAGCAGTTCTTC.

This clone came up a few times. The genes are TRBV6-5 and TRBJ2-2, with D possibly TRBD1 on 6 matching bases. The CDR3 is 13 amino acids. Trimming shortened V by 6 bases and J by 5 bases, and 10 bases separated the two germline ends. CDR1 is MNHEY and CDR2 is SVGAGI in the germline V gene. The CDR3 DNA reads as TGTGCCAGCAGCCGACAGGCTACCGGGGAGCTGTTTTTT. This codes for CASSRQATGELFF.

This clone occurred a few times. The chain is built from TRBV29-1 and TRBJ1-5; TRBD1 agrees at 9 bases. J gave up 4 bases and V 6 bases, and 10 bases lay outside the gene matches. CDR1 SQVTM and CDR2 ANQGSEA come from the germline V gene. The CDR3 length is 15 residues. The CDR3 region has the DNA TGCAGCGTGGCCGTACAGGGGGCCGGGAATCAGCCCCAGCATTTT. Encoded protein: CSVAVQGAGNQPQHF. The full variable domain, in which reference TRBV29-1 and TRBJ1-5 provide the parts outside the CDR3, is SAVISQKPSRDICQRGTSLTIQCQVDSQVTMMFWYRQQPGQSLTLIATANQGSEATYESGFVIDKFPISRPNLTFSTLTVSNMSPEDSSIYLCSVAVQGAGNQPQHFGDGTRLSIL.

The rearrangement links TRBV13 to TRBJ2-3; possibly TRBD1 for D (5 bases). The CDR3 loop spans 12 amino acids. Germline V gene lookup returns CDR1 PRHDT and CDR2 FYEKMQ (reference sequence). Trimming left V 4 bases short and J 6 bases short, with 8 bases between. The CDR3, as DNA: TGTGCCAGCAGCTCAGGGTTGGATACGCAGTATTTT. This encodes CASSSGLDTQYF.

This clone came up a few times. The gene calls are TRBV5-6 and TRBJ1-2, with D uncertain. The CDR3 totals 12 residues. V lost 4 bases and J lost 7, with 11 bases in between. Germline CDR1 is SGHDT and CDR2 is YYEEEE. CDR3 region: CASSTSGRGYTF. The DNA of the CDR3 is TGTGCCAGCAGCACCAGCGGACGTGGCTACACCTTC.

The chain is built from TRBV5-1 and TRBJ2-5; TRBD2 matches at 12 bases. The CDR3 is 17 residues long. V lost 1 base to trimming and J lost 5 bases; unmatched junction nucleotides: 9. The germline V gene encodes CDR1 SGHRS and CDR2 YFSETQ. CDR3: CASSLLASGRADETQYF. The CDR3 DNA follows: TGCGCCAGCAGCTTGTTGGCTAGCGGGAGGGCCGATGAGACCCAGTACTTC.

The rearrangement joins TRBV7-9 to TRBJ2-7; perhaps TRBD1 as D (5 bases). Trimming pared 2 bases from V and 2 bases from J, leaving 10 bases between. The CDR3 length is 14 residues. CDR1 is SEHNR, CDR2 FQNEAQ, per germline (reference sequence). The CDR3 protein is CASSLSTDPYEQYF. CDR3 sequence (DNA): TGTGCCAGCAGCTTATCGACAGATCCCTACGAGCAGTACTTC.

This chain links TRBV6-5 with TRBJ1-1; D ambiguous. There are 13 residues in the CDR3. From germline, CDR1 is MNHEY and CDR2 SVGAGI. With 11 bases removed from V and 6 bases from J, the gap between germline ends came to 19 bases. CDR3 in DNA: TGTGCCTGTCAAGAGGGTGGGAGACCTGAAGCTTTCTTT. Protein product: CACQEGGRPEAFF.

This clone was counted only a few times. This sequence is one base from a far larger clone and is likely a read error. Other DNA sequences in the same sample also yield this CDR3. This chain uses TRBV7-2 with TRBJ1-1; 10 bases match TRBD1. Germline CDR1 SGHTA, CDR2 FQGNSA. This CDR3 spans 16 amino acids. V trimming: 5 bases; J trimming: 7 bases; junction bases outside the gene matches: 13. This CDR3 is CASSQEFGDRGYEAFF. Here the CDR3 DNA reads TGTGCCAGCAGCCAAGAATTTGGGGACAGGGGTTATGAAGCTTTCTTT.

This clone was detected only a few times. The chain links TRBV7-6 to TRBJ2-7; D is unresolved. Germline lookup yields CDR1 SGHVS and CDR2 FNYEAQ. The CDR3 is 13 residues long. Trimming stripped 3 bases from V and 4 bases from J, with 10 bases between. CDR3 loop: CASSFAQEYEQYF. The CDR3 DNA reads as TGTGCCAGCAGCTTTGCGCAGGAATACGAGCAGTACTTC.

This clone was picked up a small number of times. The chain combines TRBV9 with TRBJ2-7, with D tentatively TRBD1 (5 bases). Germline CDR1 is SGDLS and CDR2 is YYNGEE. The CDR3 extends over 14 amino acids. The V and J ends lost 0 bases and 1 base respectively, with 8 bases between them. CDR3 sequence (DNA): TGTGCCAGCAGCGTAGGGTCAGGGTCCTACGAGCAGTACTTC. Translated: CASSVGSGSYEQYF.

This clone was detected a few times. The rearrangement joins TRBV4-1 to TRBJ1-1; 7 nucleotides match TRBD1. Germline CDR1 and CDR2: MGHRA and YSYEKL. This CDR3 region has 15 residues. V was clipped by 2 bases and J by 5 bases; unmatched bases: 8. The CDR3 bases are TGCGCCAGCAGCCAATTACAGGGGCTGGTTACTGAAGCTTTCTTT. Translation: CASSQLQGLVTEAFF.

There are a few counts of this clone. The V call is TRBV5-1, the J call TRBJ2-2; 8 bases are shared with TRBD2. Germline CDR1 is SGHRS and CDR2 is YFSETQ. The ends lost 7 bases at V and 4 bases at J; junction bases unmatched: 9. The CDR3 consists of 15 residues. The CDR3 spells CASGRSGVGTGELFF. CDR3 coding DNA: TGCGCCAGCGGGCGTAGCGGGGTCGGCACCGGGGAGCTGTTTTTT.

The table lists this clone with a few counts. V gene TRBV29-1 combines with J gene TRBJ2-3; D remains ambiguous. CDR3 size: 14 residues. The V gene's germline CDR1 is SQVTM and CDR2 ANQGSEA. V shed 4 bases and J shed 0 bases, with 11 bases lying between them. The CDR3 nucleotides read TGCAGCGTTGCAAAGCAGGCAAGCACAGATACGCAGTATTTT. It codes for CSVAKQASTDTQYF.

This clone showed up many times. CDR3 DNA sequence: TGTGCCAGCAGACACGGACTAGCAGGCACAGATACGCAGTATTTT. It specifies CASRHGLAGTDTQYF. The chain joins TRBV6-5 to TRBJ2-3; 8 bases agree with TRBD2. The germline V gene encodes CDR1 MNHEY and CDR2 SVGAGI. The trim removed 6 bases at V and 1 base at J, leaving 6 bases unmatched. The CDR3 runs to 15 residues.

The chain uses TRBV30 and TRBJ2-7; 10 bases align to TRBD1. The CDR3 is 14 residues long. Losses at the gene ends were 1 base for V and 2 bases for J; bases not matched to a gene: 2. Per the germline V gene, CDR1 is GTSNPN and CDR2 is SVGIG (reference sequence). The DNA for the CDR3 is TGTGCCTGGAGTGAGGGGACAGGGGCCTACGAGCAGTACTTC. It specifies CAWSEGTGAYEQYF.

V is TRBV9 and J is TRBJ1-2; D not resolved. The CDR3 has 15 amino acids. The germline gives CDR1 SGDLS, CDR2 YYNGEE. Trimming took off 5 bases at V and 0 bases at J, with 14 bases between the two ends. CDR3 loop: CASRDDGRANYGYTF. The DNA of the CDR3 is TGTGCCAGCAGAGATGACGGGCGGGCTAACTATGGCTACACCTTC. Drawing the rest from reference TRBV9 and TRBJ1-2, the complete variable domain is DSGVTQTPKHLITATGQRVTLRCSPRSGDLSVYWYQQSLDQGLQFLIQYYNGEERAKGNILERFSAQQFPDLHSELNLSSLELGDSALYFCASRDDGRANYGYTFGSGTRLTVV.

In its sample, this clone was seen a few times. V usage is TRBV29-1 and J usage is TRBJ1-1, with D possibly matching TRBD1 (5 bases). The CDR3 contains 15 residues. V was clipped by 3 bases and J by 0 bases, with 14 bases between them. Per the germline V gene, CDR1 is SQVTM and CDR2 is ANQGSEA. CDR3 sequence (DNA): TGCAGCGTTGAGTACCGGGACCCATTGAACACTGAAGCTTTCTTT. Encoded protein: CSVEYRDPLNTEAFF.

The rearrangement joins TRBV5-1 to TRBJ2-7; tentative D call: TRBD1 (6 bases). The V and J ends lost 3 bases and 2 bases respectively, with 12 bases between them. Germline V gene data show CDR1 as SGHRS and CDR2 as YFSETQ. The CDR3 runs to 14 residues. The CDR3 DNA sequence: TGCGCCAGCAGCTCCGGGACACTGACCTACGAGCAGTACTTC. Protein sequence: CASSSGTLTYEQYF.

CDR3 DNA sequence: TGTGCCAGCAGCTTAGGGGCTAGGGGGTCCTACAATGAGCAGTTCTTC. Translation gives CASSLGARGSYNEQFF. The rearrangement links TRBV7-2 to TRBJ2-1, with D perhaps matching TRBD1 (6 bases). The CDR3 is 16 amino acids. Germline lookup yields CDR1 SGHTA and CDR2 FQGNSA. V lost 1 base and J 1 base, leaving 11 bases between the germline ends.